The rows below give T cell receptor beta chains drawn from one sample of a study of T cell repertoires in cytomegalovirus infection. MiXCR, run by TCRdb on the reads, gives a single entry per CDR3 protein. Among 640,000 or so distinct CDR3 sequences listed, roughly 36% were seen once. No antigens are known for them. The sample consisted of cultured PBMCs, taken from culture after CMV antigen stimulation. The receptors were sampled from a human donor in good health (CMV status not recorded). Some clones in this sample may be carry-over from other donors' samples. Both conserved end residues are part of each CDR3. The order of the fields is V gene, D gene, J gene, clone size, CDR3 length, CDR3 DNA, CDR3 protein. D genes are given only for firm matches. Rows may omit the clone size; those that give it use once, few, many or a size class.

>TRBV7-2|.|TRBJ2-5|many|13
TGTGCCAGCAGCCGTGCCACCAAAGAGACCCAGTACTTC
CASSRATKETQYF
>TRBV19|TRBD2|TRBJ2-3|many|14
TGTGCCAGTAAGGGACTATACGACACAGATACGCAGTATTTT
CASKGLYDTDTQYF
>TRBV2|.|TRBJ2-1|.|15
TGTGCCAGCCAGGGCAGGGGGGCTCCAAGCAATGAGCAGTTCTTC
CASQGRGAPSNEQFF
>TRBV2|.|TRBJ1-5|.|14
TGTGCCAGCAGTGCCGAAGGGGGAAATCAGCCCCAGCATTTT
CASSAEGGNQPQHF
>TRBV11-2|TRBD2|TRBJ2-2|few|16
TGTGCCAGCAGCTACCTTAGCGGGAGGGCCCACGGGGAGCTGTTTTTT
CASSYLSGRAHGELFF
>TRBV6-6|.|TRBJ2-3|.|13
TGTGCCAGCAGTTACCCCTCAGGAGATACGCAGTATTTT
CASSYPSGDTQYF
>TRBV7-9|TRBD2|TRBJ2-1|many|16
TGTGCCAGCAGCTTATCGACTAGCGGGGGGGCCAATGAGCAGTTCTTC
CASSLSTSGGANEQFF
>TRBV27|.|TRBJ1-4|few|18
TGTGCCAGCAGCCCCGCGTCGGGCTTAAGAAGAGGTGGTGAAAAACTGTTTTTT
CASSPASGLRRGGEKLFF
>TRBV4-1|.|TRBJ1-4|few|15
TGCGCCAGCAGCCAAGAAGGAGACCCACGGTGGAAACTGTTTTTT
CASSQEGDPRWKLFF
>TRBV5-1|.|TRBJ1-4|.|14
TGCGCCAGCAGCGCGGGACCGAAGAATGAAAAACTGTTTTTT
CASSAGPKNEKLFF
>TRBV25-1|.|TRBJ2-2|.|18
TGTGCCAGCAGTCGACAATGGGGGAGCGAGGCGGGAACCGGGGAGCTGTTTTTT
CASSRQWGSEAGTGELFF
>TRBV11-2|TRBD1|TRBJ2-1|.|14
TGTGCCAGCAGCAGGGACAGAATAGACAATGAGCAGTTCTTC
CASSRDRIDNEQFF
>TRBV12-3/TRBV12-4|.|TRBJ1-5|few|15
TGTGCCAGCAGTTTCGCGGCAGCGGGTAATCAGCCCCAGCATTTT
CASSFAAAGNQPQHF
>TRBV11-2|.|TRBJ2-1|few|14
TGTGCCAGCAGCTTGTCCGGCCCGGGAAATGAGCAGTTCTTC
CASSLSGPGNEQFF
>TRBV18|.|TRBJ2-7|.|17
TGTGCCAGCTCACCAACGCACTTTGGCGGAAGCTCCTACGAGCAGTACTTC
CASSPTHFGGSSYEQYF
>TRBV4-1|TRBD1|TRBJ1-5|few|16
TGCGCCAGCAGCCCCGGCCGGGACAGAAGCAATCAGCCCCAGCATTTT
CASSPGRDRSNQPQHF
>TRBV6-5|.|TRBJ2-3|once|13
TGTGCCACCACACGATATTTCACAGATACGCAGTATTTT
CATTRYFTDTQYF
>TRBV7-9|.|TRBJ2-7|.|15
TGTGCCAGCAGCTTAGGTGCGGACATCAGCTACGAGCAGTACTTC
CASSLGADISYEQYF
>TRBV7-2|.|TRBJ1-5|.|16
TGTGCCAGCAGCCCGCAAGGGGGGGCTGCCTATCAGTCCCAGCATTTT
CASSPQGGAAYQSQHF
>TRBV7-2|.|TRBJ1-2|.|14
TGTGCCAGCAGCTTACGGTCAGGGGACTATGGCTACACCTTC
CASSLRSGDYGYTF
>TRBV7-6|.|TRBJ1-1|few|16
TGTGCCAGCAGCTTAGGGACGCAGGGGTCGGAGACTGAAGCTTTCTTT
CASSLGTQGSETEAFF
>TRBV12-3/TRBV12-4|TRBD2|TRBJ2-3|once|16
TGTGCCAGCAGTACCCCGGGACTAGCGGGAGGAGATACGCAGTATTTT
CASSTPGLAGGDTQYF
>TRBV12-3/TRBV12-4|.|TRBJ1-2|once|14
TGTGCCAGCAGTATACGAGGGATTCGCTATGGCTACACCTTC
CASSIRGIRYGYTF
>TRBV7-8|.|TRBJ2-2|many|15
TGTGCCAGCAGCCCAACGGCTAGAAACACCGGGGAGCTGTTTTTT
CASSPTARNTGELFF
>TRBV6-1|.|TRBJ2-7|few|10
TGTGCCAGCGGAGTCTACGAGCAGTACTTC
CASGVYEQYF
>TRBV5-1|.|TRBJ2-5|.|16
TGCGCCAGCAGCTTTTCAGGGGCCCCCAACCAAGAGACCCAGTACTTC
CASSFSGAPNQETQYF
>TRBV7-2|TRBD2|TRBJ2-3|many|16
TGTGCCAGCAGCTTAGGTCTTCGCGGGAGGTCGGATACGCAGTATTTT
CASSLGLRGRSDTQYF
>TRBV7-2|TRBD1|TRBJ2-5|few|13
TGTGCCAGCAGCCGGACAGGGGAAGGGACCCAGTACTTC
CASSRTGEGTQYF
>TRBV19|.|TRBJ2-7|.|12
TGTGCCTATAATAAAAGAGCCTACGAGCAGTACTTC
CAYNKRAYEQYF
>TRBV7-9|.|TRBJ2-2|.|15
TGTGCCAGCAGCCCACGAATTAGCGGCACCGGGGAGCTGTTTTTT
CASSPRISGTGELFF
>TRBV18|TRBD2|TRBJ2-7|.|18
TGTGCCAGCTCACCAGATGGACTAGCGGTCAACCCCTCCTACGAGCAGTACTTC
CASSPDGLAVNPSYEQYF
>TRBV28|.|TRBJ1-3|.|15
TGTGCCAGCAGGGACGTCGGAGTCTCTGGAAACACCATATATTTT
CASRDVGVSGNTIYF
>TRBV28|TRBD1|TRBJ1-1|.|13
TGTGCCAGCAGAGACACAGGGGAATCCAAAGCTTTCTTT
CASRDTGESKAFF
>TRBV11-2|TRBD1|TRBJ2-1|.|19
TGTGCCAGCAGCTCCCCGGACAGGGGCCTTAACCGGGATTACAATGAGCAGTTCTTC
CASSSPDRGLNRDYNEQFF
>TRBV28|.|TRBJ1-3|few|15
TGTGCCAGCAGTTTGATTGAGGCCTCTGGAAACACCATATATTTT
CASSLIEASGNTIYF
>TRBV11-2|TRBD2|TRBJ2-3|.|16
TGTGCCAGCAGCTCTATAAGCGGGAGGGCCCTCTCTACGCAGTATTTT
CASSSISGRALSTQYF
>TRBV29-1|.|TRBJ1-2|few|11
TGCAGCGACATGGGGGGCTACGGCTACACCTTC
CSDMGGYGYTF
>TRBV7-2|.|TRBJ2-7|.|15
TGTGCCAGCAGCTTATCGTACAGGGTAACCTACGAGCAGTACTTC
CASSLSYRVTYEQYF
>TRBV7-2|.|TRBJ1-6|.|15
TGTGCCAGCAGCTTAAGGCACAAAATTGATTCACCCCTCCACTTT
CASSLRHKIDSPLHF
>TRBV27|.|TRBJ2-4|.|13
TGTGCCACCAGGGGGGTAGCCAAAAACATTCAGTACTTC
CATRGVAKNIQYF
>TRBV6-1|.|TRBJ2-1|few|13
TGTGCCAGCAGACTCAGCTCCTACAATGAGCAGTTCTTC
CASRLSSYNEQFF
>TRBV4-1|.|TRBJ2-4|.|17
TGCGCCAGCAGCCCCGGATCCGAGGACCTAGCCAAAAACATTCAGTACTTC
CASSPGSEDLAKNIQYF
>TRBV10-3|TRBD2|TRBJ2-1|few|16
TGTGCCATCAGCGTTACCGGGGGGAGCTCCTACAATGAGCAGTTCTTC
CAISVTGGSSYNEQFF
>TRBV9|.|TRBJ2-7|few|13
TGTGCCAGCAGCGTACAGGGCAGCGGCGAGCAGTACTTC
CASSVQGSGEQYF
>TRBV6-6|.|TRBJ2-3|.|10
TGTGCCAGCTATGGGAATACGCAGTATTTT
CASYGNTQYF
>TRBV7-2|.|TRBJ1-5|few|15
TGTGCCAGCAGCTTAGTCGTACGGGGCAATCAGCCCCAGCATTTT
CASSLVVRGNQPQHF
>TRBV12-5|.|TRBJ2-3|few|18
TGTGCTAGTGGTTTGGTACCAGACGGGGGAGCATTTGCAGATACGCAGTATTTT
CASGLVPDGGAFADTQYF
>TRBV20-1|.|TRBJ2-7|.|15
TGCAGTGCTAGGGACATTGGGGGTTTAAACTACGAGCAGTACTTC
CSARDIGGLNYEQYF
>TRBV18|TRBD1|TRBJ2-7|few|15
TGTGCCAGCTCACCACCGGGGACAGGGGCCTACGAGCAGTACTTC
CASSPPGTGAYEQYF
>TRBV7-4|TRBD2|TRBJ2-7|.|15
TGTGCCAGCAGCCATCGACTAGCGGATACCTACGAGCAGTACTTC
CASSHRLADTYEQYF
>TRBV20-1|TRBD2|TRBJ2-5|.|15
TGCAGTGCTAGAGAATGGGCGGCGGGAGAAGAGACCCAGTACTTC
CSAREWAAGEETQYF
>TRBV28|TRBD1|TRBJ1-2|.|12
TGTGCCAGCAAGGCAGGGGGGGGGGGCTACACCTTC
CASKAGGGGYTF
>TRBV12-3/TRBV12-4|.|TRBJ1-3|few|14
TGTGCCAGCAGCCCAGGATTTACCGGGGACACCATATATTTT
CASSPGFTGDTIYF
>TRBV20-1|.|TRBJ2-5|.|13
TGCAGTGCTAGAGACAGGCAGGGAGAGACCCAGTACTTC
CSARDRQGETQYF
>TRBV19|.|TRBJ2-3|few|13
TGTGCCAGTAGTTCGGACCCCACCATGACGCAGTATTTT
CASSSDPTMTQYF
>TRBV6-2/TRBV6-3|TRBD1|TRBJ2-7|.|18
TGTGCCAGCACCACGGACAGGGGGGTACCGGGACTGGGCTACGAGCAGTACTTC
CASTTDRGVPGLGYEQYF
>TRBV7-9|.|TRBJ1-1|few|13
TGTGCCAGCAGCTGGGGGGGGGAGTCTGAAGCTTTCTTT
CASSWGGESEAFF
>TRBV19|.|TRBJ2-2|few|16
TGTGCCAGTAGTATAGTGGAAGGTGGAAGCACCGGGGAGCTGTTTTTT
CASSIVEGGSTGELFF